This T cell receptor (beta chain) appears in the sequencing data of a study of a mutant IDH1 vaccine in newly diagnosed glioma. Study details: Therapy received beforehand was radiotherapy, temozolomide, or both, with most patients given both.

Sample time point: baseline, week 1 (first vaccination visit). Treatment given: pre-vaccination baseline after standard-of-care therapy. The donors had new WHO grade 3 or 4 astrocytomas; these were IDH1-mutant and ATRX-lost. Study conclusions and caveats: Immune responses arising from the vaccine appeared in around 92% of patients.

As regards this clone: Its antigen is not identified.

The V gene end was trimmed by 2 bases and the J gene end by 6 bases; junction bases not matched to a gene: 4. The V gene's germline CDR1 is SGDLS and CDR2 YYNGEE. There are 13 residues in the CDR3. The assay was immunoSEQ multiplex PCR, and TCRdb's table has in-frame clones only and misses some. The sample holds about 34,000 clones, around 80% seen once. This specimen consisted of peripheral blood mononuclear cells (PBMCs), obtained from a glioma patient treated with radiotherapy, temozolomide or both. This chain joins TRBV9 and TRBJ2-7; TRBD1 agrees at 8 bases. The receptor's source is a man in his fifties or sixties with glioma. Some clones in this sample may be carry-over from other donors' samples. The CDR3 loop is CASSVTGGGEQYF. CDR3 in DNA: TGTGCCAGCAGCGTCACAGGGGGAGGCGAGCAGTACTTC.